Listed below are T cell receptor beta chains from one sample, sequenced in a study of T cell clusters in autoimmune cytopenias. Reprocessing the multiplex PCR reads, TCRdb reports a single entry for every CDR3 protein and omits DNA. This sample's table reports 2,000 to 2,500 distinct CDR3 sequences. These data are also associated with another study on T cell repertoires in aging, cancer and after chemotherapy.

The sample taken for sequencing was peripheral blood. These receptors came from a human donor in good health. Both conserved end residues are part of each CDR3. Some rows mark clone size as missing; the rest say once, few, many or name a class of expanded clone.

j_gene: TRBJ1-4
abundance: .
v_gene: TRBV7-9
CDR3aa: CASSTGLISGGNNEKLFF

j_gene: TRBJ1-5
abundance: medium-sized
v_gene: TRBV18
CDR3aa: CASSPAGGNQPQHF

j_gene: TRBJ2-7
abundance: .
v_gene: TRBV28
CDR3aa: CASRDTGEQYF

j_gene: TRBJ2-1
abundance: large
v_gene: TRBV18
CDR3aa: CASSPPRGGGAHNEQFF

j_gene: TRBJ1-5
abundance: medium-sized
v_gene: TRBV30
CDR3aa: CAWSDTLSNQPQHF

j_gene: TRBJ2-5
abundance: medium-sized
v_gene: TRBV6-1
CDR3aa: CASSPSGGGTQYF

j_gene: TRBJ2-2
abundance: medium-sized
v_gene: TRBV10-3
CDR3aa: CATGTSGGHTGELFF

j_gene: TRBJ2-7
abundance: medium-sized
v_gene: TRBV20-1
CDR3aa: CSASDPGTATYEQYF

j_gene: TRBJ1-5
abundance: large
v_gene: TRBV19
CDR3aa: CASSPSGETNQPQHF

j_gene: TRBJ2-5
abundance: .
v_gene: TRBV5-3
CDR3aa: CARSSGGGAETQYF

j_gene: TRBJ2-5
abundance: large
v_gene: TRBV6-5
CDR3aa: CASRQPGQGRTQYF

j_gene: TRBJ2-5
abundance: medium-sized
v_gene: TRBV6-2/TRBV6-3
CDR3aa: CASSSTPGGETQYF

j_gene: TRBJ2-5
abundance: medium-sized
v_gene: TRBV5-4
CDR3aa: CASSSTGTPKETQYF

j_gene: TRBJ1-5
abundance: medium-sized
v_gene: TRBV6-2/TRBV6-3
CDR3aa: CASSFDRGFNQPQHF

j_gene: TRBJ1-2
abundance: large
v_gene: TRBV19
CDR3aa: CASSPRTVWGYTF

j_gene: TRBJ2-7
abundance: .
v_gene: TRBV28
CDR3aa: CASSSQGQGNSEQYF

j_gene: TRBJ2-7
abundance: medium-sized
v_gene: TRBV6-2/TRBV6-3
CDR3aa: CASSHRQGSYEQYF

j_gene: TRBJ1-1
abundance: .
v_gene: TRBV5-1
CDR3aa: CASSLYGPGTENTEAFF

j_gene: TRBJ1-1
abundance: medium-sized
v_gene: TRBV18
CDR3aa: CASSPYRTGGDTEAFF

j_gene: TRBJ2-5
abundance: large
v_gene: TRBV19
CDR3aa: CASSRTSGPQETQYF

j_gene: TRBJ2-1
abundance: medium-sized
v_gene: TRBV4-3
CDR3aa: CASSLGGEGEQFF

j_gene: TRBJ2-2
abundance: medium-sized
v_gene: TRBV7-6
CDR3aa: CASSLFYPGGADTGELFF

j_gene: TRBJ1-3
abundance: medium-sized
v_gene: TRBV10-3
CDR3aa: CAISAGGASGNTIYF

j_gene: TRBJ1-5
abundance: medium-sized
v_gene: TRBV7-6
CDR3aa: CASSLASGNQPQHF

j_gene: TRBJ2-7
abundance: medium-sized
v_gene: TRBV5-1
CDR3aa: CASSSDREKYEQYF

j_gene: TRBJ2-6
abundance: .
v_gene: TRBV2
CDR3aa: CASSGGSGANVLTF

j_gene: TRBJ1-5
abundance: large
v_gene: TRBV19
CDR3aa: CASSISTSNQPQHF

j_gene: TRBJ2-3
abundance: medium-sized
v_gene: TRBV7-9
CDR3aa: CASSYPSGGSTDTQYF

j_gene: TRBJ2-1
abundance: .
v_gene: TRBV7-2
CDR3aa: CASRPPRDTSYNEQFF

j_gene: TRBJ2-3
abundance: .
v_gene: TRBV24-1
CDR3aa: CATSMSGGTDTQYF

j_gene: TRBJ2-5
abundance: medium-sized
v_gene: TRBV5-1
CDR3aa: CASSRDSQETQYF

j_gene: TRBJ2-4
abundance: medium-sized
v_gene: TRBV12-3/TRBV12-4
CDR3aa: CASSPERIAKNIQYF

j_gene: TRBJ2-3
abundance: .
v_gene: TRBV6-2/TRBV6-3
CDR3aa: CASRATSSGGAYNTQYF

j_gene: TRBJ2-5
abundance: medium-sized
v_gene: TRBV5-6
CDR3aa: CASSPHRGLYQETQYF

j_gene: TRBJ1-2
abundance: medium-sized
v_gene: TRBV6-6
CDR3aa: CASTRIADGYTF

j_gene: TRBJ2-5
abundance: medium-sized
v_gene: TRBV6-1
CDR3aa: CASSDVLRVEQETQYF

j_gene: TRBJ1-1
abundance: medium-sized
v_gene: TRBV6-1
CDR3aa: CASKREANTEAFF

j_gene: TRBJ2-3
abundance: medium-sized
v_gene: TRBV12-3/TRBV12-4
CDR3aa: CASSYGTGGAGDTQYF

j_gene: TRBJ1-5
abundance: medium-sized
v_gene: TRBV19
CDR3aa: CASSMMQGNQPQHF

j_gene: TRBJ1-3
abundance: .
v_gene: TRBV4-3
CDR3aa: CASSQGRGTGNTIYF

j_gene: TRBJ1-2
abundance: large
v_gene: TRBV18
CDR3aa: CASSPEGDYGYTF